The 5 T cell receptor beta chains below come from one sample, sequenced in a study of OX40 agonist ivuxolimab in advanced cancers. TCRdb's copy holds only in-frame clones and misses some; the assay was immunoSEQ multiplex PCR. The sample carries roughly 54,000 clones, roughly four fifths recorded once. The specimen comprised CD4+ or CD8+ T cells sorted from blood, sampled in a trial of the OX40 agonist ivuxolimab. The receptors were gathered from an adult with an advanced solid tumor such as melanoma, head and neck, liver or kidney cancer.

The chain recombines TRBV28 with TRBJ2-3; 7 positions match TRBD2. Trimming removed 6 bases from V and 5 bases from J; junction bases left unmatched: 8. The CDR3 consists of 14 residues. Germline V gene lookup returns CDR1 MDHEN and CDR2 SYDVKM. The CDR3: CASSRLARGDTQYF. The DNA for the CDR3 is TGTGCCAGCAGCCGACTAGCCCGGGGAGATACGCAGTATTTT.

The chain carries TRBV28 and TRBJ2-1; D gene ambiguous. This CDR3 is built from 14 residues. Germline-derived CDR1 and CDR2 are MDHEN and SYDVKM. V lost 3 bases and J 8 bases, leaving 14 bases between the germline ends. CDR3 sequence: CASSLFTARDEQFF. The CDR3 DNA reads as TGTGCCAGCAGTTTGTTCACGGCTAGGGATGAGCAGTTCTTC.

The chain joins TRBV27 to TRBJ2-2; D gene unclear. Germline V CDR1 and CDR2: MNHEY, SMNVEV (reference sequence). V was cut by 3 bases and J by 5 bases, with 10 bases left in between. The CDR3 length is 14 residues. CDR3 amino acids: CASSLRRRTGELFF. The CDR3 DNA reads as TGTGCCAGCAGTTTGCGACGGCGGACCGGGGAGCTGTTTTTT.

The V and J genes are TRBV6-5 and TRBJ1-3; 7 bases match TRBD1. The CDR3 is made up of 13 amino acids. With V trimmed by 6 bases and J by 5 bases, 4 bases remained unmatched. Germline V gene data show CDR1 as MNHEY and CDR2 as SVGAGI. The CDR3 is CASSQGGRNTIYF. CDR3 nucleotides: TGTGCCAGCAGCCAGGGGGGAAGAAACACCATATATTTT.

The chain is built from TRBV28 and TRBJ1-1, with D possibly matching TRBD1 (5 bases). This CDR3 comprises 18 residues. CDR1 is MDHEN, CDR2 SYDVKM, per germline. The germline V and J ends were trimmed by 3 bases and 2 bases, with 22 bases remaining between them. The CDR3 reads CASSFSRARPGGNTEAFF. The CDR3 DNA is TGTGCCAGCAGTTTCTCCCGGGCCCGGCCGGGGGGTAACACTGAAGCTTTCTTT.